The clone carrying this TCR beta chain was seen many times. TCRdb processed the RACE reads anew with MiXCR; each CDR3 protein has one entry. The sample has tens of thousands of distinct CDR3 sequences, 9.5% to 12% seen once. Time point reported: pre-sensitization, week 0. The treatment is: therapeutic diphenylcyclopropenone sensitization with weekly scalp DPC. People who gave samples had alopecia, were 18 to 70 years old, and were suitable for DPC. The data stem from a study of human T cells and chemical hapten exposure. V dropped 1 base and J dropped 9; count of bases not matched to a gene: 12. The germline V gene encodes CDR1 LGHDT and CDR2 YNNKEL (reference sequence). This CDR3 has 17 amino acids.

This TCR derives from a woman between 45 and 60 years old with alopecia areata. Some clones in this sample may be carry-over from other donors' samples. This chain connects TRBV3-1 to TRBJ2-5; TRBD1 agrees at 12 bases. This specimen consisted of whole blood, obtained in connection with sensitization to the hapten diphenylcyclopropenone (DPC). The CDR3 sequence is CASSQGSPGQGAFAQYF. In DNA form, the CDR3 reads TGTGCCAGCAGCCAAGGATCCCCGGGACAGGGGGCGTTCGCCCAGTACTTC.